This is a list of T cell receptor beta chains from one sample in a study of identifying expanded T cells in peripheral blood. The data were produced by immunoSEQ multiplex PCR, yet TCRdb's version contains in-frame clones alone and is incomplete. This table holds some 100,000 clones, approximately 88% found once. Sequences were obtained from blood. These receptors were taken from a person aged 18 to 70 in good health. Both conserved end residues are part of each CDR3. Each record gives: CDR3 DNA, CDR3 protein, clone size, J gene, D gene, V gene. A D gene is named only where the DNA matches it firmly. Size is stated for part of the rows, as once, few or many counts, or as a class when the clone is expanded.

TGTGCCAGCAGTTACTCTCCGACAGGGATTCTGGAGACCCAGTACTTC | CASSYSPTGILETQYF | NA | TRBJ2-5 | TRBD1 | TRBV6-5
TGTGCCATCACCCAGAACAGACTAGCGGGAAAGGGCGAGACCCAGTACTTC | CAITQNRLAGKGETQYF | NA | TRBJ2-5 | TRBD2 | TRBV10-3
TGTGCCAGCAGCTTACCCCCCCTCAGGACAACGGTTAACACCGGGGAGCTGTTTTTT | CASSLPPLRTTVNTGELFF | NA | TRBJ2-2 | NA | TRBV7-9
TGCGCCAGCAGCCAAGAATGGGCTAGCGGGAGAACAGATACGCAGTATTTT | CASSQEWASGRTDTQYF | NA | TRBJ2-3 | TRBD2 | TRBV4-3
TGTGCCAGCTCACCGGAGCGGGGAGGCACGGCGCAGTATTTT | CASSPERGGTAQYF | NA | TRBJ2-3 | TRBD2 | TRBV18
TGTGCCAGCAGCTTAGTAGGGACAGGGAACACTGAAGCTTTCTTT | CASSLVGTGNTEAFF | NA | TRBJ1-1 | TRBD1 | TRBV11-3
TGCGCCAGCAGCTTCAGGGGTCTCAACACCGGGGAGCTGTTTTTT | CASSFRGLNTGELFF | NA | TRBJ2-2 | NA | TRBV5-1
TGTGCCAGCTCACCACCGGTTAAGAGGGGTGTGGACGAGCAGTACTTC | CASSPPVKRGVDEQYF | once | TRBJ2-7 | NA | TRBV18
TGTGCCAGCAGCCAAGACGCGGCCTACGAGCAGTACTTC | CASSQDAAYEQYF | NA | TRBJ2-7 | NA | TRBV4-2
TGCAGCACCTTTACACCCATGAACACTGAAGCTTTCTTT | CSTFTPMNTEAFF | NA | TRBJ1-1 | NA | TRBV29-1
TGCGCCAGCAGGGAAGGAATTGAAGCTTTCTTT | CASREGIEAFF | NA | TRBJ1-1 | NA | TRBV5-1
TGTGCCAGTAAAAGATCTGCAACTAATGAAAAACTGTTTTTT | CASKRSATNEKLFF | NA | TRBJ1-4 | NA | TRBV19
TGTGCCAGCAGCTTGGACCTCTACGAGCAGTACTTC | CASSLDLYEQYF | NA | TRBJ2-7 | NA | TRBV5-5
TGTGCCAGCAGCGGAGCGGGAGGGCCCAAAGATGAGCAGTTCTTC | CASSGAGGPKDEQFF | once | TRBJ2-1 | TRBD2 | TRBV9
TGTGCCAGCAGCCCCCGGACAGGGCCCCATGGAGCTTTCTTT | CASSPRTGPHGAFF | few | TRBJ1-1 | TRBD1 | TRBV9
TGTGCTAGTGGTTTGGAGGGCTGGGGCTACACCTTC | CASGLEGWGYTF | NA | TRBJ1-2 | NA | TRBV12-5
TGTGCCAGCAGCTTAGGGGGTCGCACTGAAGCTTTCTTT | CASSLGGRTEAFF | once | TRBJ1-1 | NA | TRBV11-3
TGTGCCAGCCGGCGGAACTACAATGAGCAGTTCTTC | CASRRNYNEQFF | NA | TRBJ2-1 | NA | TRBV6-5
TGTGCCAGTAGTTTCCCCAGATCGGACGGACAGGTTGGCAATCATCAGCCCCAGCATTTT | CASSFPRSDGQVGNHQPQHF | NA | TRBJ1-5 | TRBD1 | TRBV19
TGTGCCATCAGGGGGACAGGGGGACACAACACTGAAGCTTTCTTT | CAIRGTGGHNTEAFF | NA | TRBJ1-1 | TRBD1 | TRBV10-3
TGTGCCAGCAGCCCAAGGCTAGCGGGGGAGATTAGCACAGATACGCAGTATTTT | CASSPRLAGEISTDTQYF | NA | TRBJ2-3 | TRBD2 | TRBV5-6
TGTGCCTGGAGCAGGGCCGGGAATCAGCCCCAGCATTTT | CAWSRAGNQPQHF | NA | TRBJ1-5 | NA | TRBV30
TGTGCCAGCAGCTTAATACAAGGACAGGGGGGACGTGGCTACACCTTC | CASSLIQGQGGRGYTF | NA | TRBJ1-2 | TRBD1 | TRBV7-9
TGTGCCAGTAGTAGGCCAGGGGTCGTTGGAGATACGCAGTATTTT | CASSRPGVVGDTQYF | NA | TRBJ2-3 | NA | TRBV19
TGCGCCAGCAGCCAAGACCGCTCCGGGGGAAATGAAGCTTTCTTT | CASSQDRSGGNEAFF | NA | TRBJ1-1 | NA | TRBV4-3
TGTGCCATCAGTGAGGGGGTAGCGGGCGGCTACGAGCAGTACTTC | CAISEGVAGGYEQYF | NA | TRBJ2-7 | TRBD2 | TRBV10-3
TGTGCCAGCAGCTTAGCAGGGGCGGGAAACACCATATATTTT | CASSLAGAGNTIYF | NA | TRBJ1-3 | NA | TRBV7-9
TGTGCCAGCAGCTCTTCCTCCGAGCAGTACTTC | CASSSSSEQYF | NA | TRBJ2-7 | NA | TRBV5-6
TGCGCCAGCAGCCAAGATGCGGCGTACCAAGAGACCCAGTACTTC | CASSQDAAYQETQYF | large | TRBJ2-5 | NA | TRBV4-3
TGTGCCAGCAGTGAGGCGGGACCGCAGAACACCGGGGAGCTGTTTTTT | CASSEAGPQNTGELFF | NA | TRBJ2-2 | NA | TRBV2
TGCGCCAGCAGCCAAGCCGGAACAGGGGGGAACTATGGCTACACCTTC | CASSQAGTGGNYGYTF | NA | TRBJ1-2 | TRBD1 | TRBV4-3
TGCGCCAGCAGCCAGACAGGGCAAGACTATGGCTACACCTTC | CASSQTGQDYGYTF | NA | TRBJ1-2 | TRBD1 | TRBV5-1
TGCGCCAGCAGCTTGGACGTCTTGGGGACCACTGAAGCTTTCTTT | CASSLDVLGTTEAFF | NA | TRBJ1-1 | NA | TRBV5-1
TGTGCCAGCAGCTATCCCAAGACTAGCGGGACGGACGAGCAGTACTTC | CASSYPKTSGTDEQYF | NA | TRBJ2-7 | TRBD2 | TRBV7-2
TGTGCCAGCAGCAAAAGGGGGGGCTCCCCCGGGGAGCTGTTTTTT | CASSKRGGSPGELFF | NA | TRBJ2-2 | NA | TRBV7-3
TGTGCCAGCAGCAAGGGGGGTAGCGGGAACTTCTACGAGCAGTACTTC | CASSKGGSGNFYEQYF | NA | TRBJ2-7 | TRBD2 | TRBV27
TGTGCCAGCACCCTGAGGGCAAACTATGGCTACACCTTC | CASTLRANYGYTF | NA | TRBJ1-2 | NA | TRBV9
TGCAGCGTGGGATCACACGGGACAGGGACCTACGAGCAGTACTTC | CSVGSHGTGTYEQYF | NA | TRBJ2-7 | TRBD1 | TRBV29-1
TGTGCCAGCAGCTCCCCCCGTTGGTCTAACTATGGCTACACCTTC | CASSSPRWSNYGYTF | NA | TRBJ1-2 | NA | TRBV5-4
TGTGCCAGCAGCTCGCGACAGGGACCCTACGAGCAGTACTTC | CASSSRQGPYEQYF | NA | TRBJ2-7 | TRBD1 | TRBV7-2
TGTGCCAGCAGCAAAGTAGGGGTGGACGGTAACAGGGAGAACACTGAAGCTTTCTTT | CASSKVGVDGNRENTEAFF | NA | TRBJ1-1 | NA | TRBV21-1
TGCGCCAGCAGCCAAGAGGCAGGAGAATCCTACGAGCAGTACTTC | CASSQEAGESYEQYF | once | TRBJ2-7 | NA | TRBV4-1
TGTGCCAGCAGCGTCGGGACTAACAGCGAGCAGTACTTC | CASSVGTNSEQYF | NA | TRBJ2-7 | TRBD2 | TRBV6-1
TGTGCCAGCAGCTTTAAGGACTACACAGATACGCAGTATTTT | CASSFKDYTDTQYF | NA | TRBJ2-3 | NA | TRBV5-5
TGTGCCAGAAGCCACTCCGGGACAGAGGTTGAAGCTTTCTTT | CARSHSGTEVEAFF | NA | TRBJ1-1 | TRBD1 | TRBV5-3
TGTGCCAGCTCACCACAACAGTTAGGCAATCAGCCCCAGCATTTT | CASSPQQLGNQPQHF | NA | TRBJ1-5 | NA | TRBV18
TGTGCCAGCAGTGAGGGCACGAGCTCCTATAATTCACCCCTCCACTTT | CASSEGTSSYNSPLHF | NA | TRBJ1-6 | NA | TRBV2
TGTGCCACCGCTTCTCCCACAGATACGCAGTATTTT | CATASPTDTQYF | NA | TRBJ2-3 | NA | TRBV2
TGTGCCAGCACTATCCCCTGGGACGGGCGGCTTCAGCCCCAGCATTTT | CASTIPWDGRLQPQHF | NA | TRBJ1-5 | NA | TRBV28